The clone carrying this TCR beta chain was found many times. The antigen is not known. In germline, CDR1 is SGDLS, CDR2 YYNGEE. V was trimmed by 0 bases and J by 4 bases, leaving 14 bases between them. The CDR3 is 16 amino acids. The sample originates from a study of T cells in Graves' hyperthyroidism and ophthalmopathy. Overall study: Peripheral blood was collected at initial diagnosis, before any treatment. Findings and limits, study-wide: Ophthalmopathy stood apart from stable hyperthyroidism in a 13 V-J model.

The source material, RNA transcripts, was used to amplify TCR beta CDR3 regions. HTBI primers were the set used in a first-round RT-PCR of the TCR CDR3. TCRdb re-analysed the multiplex PCR reads in MiXCR, keeping a single row per CDR3 protein. Among 150,000 to 200,000 distinct CDR3 sequences, approximately 17% were seen once, and the ten largest hold roughly 28%. This sequence was found in a woman between 45 and 60 years old with Graves' hyperthyroidism. The sequenced sample was blood. V gene TRBV9 combines with J gene TRBJ2-1; tentative D call: TRBD2 (6 bases). Here the CDR3 reads CASSVVQFAGYNEQFF. The CDR3 DNA reads TGTGCCAGCAGCGTAGTTCAATTTGCGGGGTACAATGAGCAGTTCTTC.